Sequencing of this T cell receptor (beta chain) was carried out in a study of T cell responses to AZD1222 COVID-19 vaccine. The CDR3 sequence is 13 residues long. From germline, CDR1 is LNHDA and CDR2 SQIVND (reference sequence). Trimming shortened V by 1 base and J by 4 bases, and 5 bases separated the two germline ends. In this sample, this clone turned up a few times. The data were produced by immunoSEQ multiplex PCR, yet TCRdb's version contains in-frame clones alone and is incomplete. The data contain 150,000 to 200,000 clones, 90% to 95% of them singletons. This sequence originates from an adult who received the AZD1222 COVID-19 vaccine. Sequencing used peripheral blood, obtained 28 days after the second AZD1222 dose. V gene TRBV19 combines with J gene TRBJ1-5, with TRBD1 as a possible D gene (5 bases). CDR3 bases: TGTGCCAGTAGTATAGCAGGGAATCAGCCCCAGCATTTT. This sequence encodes CASSIAGNQPQHF.